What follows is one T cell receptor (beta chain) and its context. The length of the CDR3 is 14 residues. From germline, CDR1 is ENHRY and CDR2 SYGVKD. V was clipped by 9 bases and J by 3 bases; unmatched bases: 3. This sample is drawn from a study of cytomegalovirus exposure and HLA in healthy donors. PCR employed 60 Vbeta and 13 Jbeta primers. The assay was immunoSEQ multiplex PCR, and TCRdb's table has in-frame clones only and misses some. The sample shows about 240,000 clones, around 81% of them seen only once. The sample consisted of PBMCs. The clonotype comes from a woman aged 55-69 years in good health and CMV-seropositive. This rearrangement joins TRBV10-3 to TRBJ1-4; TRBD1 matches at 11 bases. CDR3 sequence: CAIGTGGPNEKLFF. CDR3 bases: TGTGCCATAGGGACAGGGGGTCCTAATGAAAAACTGTTTTTT.